Listed below are T cell receptor beta chains from one sample, sequenced in a study of radiotherapy plus CTLA-4 blockade in lung cancer. Data came from immunoSEQ multiplex PCR; TCRdb stores just in-frame clones and leaves some out. The sample lists 43,000 or so clones, 73% occurring once. Sample: peripheral blood, taken from a patient treated with radiotherapy plus ipilimumab. The source is a human donor with non-small cell lung cancer who had a complete response to radiotherapy plus ipilimumab. Both conserved end residues are part of each CDR3. Each record gives: clone size, CDR3 length, V gene, J gene, D gene, CDR3 protein, CDR3 DNA. D genes are given only for firm matches. Rows may omit the clone size; those that give it use once, few, many or a size class.

once	16	TRBV11-2	TRBJ2-1	TRBD2	CASSSPGLAGDNEQFF	TGTGCCAGCAGCTCGCCGGGACTAGCGGGAGACAATGAGCAGTTCTTC
.	15	TRBV7-2	TRBJ2-2	.	CASSSTGTKAGELFF	TGTGCCAGCAGCTCCACAGGGACCAAGGCCGGGGAGCTGTTTTTT
.	15	TRBV18	TRBJ1-1	.	CASSPRGGGDTEAFF	TGTGCCAGCTCACCGAGGGGTGGCGGGGACACTGAAGCTTTCTTT
.	16	TRBV5-6	TRBJ2-3	TRBD2	CASSTGTSARTDTQYF	TGTGCCAGCAGCACCGGGACTAGCGCCCGCACAGATACGCAGTATTTT
.	12	TRBV28	TRBJ2-7	TRBD1	CASTDRVVEQYF	TGTGCCAGCACGGACAGGGTGGTCGAGCAGTACTTC
.	16	TRBV28	TRBJ2-1	TRBD1	CASSIPGTGSYNEQFF	TGTGCCAGCAGTATCCCTGGGACAGGGTCCTACAATGAGCAGTTCTTC
.	14	TRBV25-1	TRBJ1-3	.	CASSQGNSGNTIYF	TGTGCCAGCAGTCAGGGGAACTCTGGAAACACCATATATTTT
.	16	TRBV28	TRBJ2-3	.	CASSLWGQTGTDTQYF	TGTGCCAGCAGTTTATGGGGCCAGACCGGCACAGATACGCAGTATTTT
.	15	TRBV5-1	TRBJ2-7	.	CASSSLGRRDGEQYF	TGCGCCAGCAGCTCACTGGGCAGGAGGGATGGCGAGCAGTACTTC
.	15	TRBV28	TRBJ2-1	.	CASSQGGLGYNEQFF	TGTGCCAGCAGTCAGGGGGGACTCGGCTACAATGAGCAGTTCTTC
once	13	TRBV2	TRBJ1-5	.	CASSREGFQPQHF	TGTGCCAGCAGTCGGGAGGGGTTTCAGCCCCAGCATTTT
.	15	TRBV4-3	TRBJ2-1	TRBD1	CASSRQTQGAGEQFF	TGCGCCAGCAGCCGACAGACACAGGGGGCAGGTGAGCAGTTCTTC
few	13	TRBV18	TRBJ1-1	TRBD1	CASSGTGRTEAFF	TGTGCCAGCTCAGGGACAGGACGCACTGAAGCTTTCTTT
.	13	TRBV18	TRBJ2-7	.	CASSLDSAYEQYF	TGTGCCAGCTCACTGGACAGTGCCTACGAGCAGTACTTC
.	14	TRBV6-5	TRBJ2-7	TRBD1	CASSRTGLSYEQYF	TGTGCCAGCAGCCGGACAGGGTTATCCTACGAGCAGTACTTC